The rows below give T cell receptor beta chains drawn from one sample of a study of cytotoxic CD8 clonotypes in ibrutinib-treated CLL. Profiled with immunoSEQ multiplex PCR; TCRdb holds only in-frame clones, not every one. The table shows 150,000 or so clones, with 75% to 90% occurring only once. The sample here was PBMCs, taken after 24 months of ibrutinib treatment. These receptors came from a human donor with chronic lymphocytic leukemia. Both conserved end residues are part of each CDR3. Fields, in order: J gene, clone size, V gene, CDR3 protein. The size entry is marked missing in some rows and otherwise reads once, few, many or a size class.

TRBJ2-7 NA TRBV27 CASSLRGQGFYEQYF
TRBJ1-4 NA TRBV4-2 CASSQPSVGEKLFF
TRBJ2-5 few TRBV5-6 CASSYGDLHHF
TRBJ1-5 once TRBV2 CASSESWTDNQPQHF
TRBJ2-7 few TRBV10-3 CAITKGGQGYYEQYF
TRBJ1-4 NA TRBV28 CASSPQRGTNEKLFF
TRBJ1-5 NA TRBV28 CASSLGQGLYSNQPQHF
TRBJ2-7 NA TRBV6-1 CARPGQGSYEQYF
TRBJ2-6 NA TRBV27 CASGPSGANVLTF
TRBJ2-7 NA TRBV18 CASSPQGLASSYEQYF
TRBJ2-7 once TRBV30 CAWSVLRGRRAYEQYF
TRBJ1-3 NA TRBV19 CASTNNLVGSGNTIYF
TRBJ2-7 NA TRBV6-5 CASSYGLEAYEQYF
TRBJ1-5 few TRBV28 CASSFSTGGYIQPQHF
TRBJ1-3 NA TRBV6-6 CASSYGYSGNTIYF
TRBJ1-3 NA TRBV5-1 CASSLQGVGSGNTIYF
TRBJ1-5 few TRBV6-5 CASSYDPGNQPQHF
TRBJ1-5 NA TRBV28 CASSLGNQPQHF
TRBJ2-2 NA TRBV7-8 CASSFGGHRETPGELFF
TRBJ2-5 NA TRBV7-2 CASSPQLQETQYF
TRBJ2-1 NA TRBV10-3 CAISEGDRGYNEQFF
TRBJ2-2 NA TRBV28 CASSPSGQGEADGELFF
TRBJ2-4 NA TRBV18 CASSPPPGKNIQYF
TRBJ2-3 once TRBV2 CASIMAGGPTDTQYF
TRBJ1-1 NA TRBV2 CASTPRTGDFEAFF
TRBJ1-6 NA TRBV5-1 CASSLAGLYNSPLHF
TRBJ2-5 few TRBV7-6 CASSSQDTIQETQYF
TRBJ2-1 NA TRBV4-2 CASSQSQGTYNEQFF
TRBJ2-1 few TRBV15 CATSSERGDYNEQFF
TRBJ2-7 NA TRBV28 CASSFGQGHEQYF
TRBJ2-5 NA TRBV19 CASRGNRGHQETQYF
TRBJ1-3 NA TRBV27 CASSRSGALSRMPGNTIYF
TRBJ1-2 NA TRBV16 CASSPRTAPNYGYTF
TRBJ1-1 NA TRBV18 CASFTGGNTEAFF
TRBJ1-1 NA TRBV19 CASSGGRTNTEAFF
TRBJ2-5 once TRBV4-2 CASSQGTPNQETQYF
TRBJ1-5 NA TRBV4-3 CASSQYTMAPQHF
TRBJ2-3 few TRBV27 CASSFKGVGGTDTQYF
TRBJ2-7 NA TRBV6-5 CASSYSTGGDYEQYF
TRBJ1-1 NA TRBV4-2 CASSQLTSSHRGSPEAFF
TRBJ2-7 NA TRBV11-2 CASSFAVSGLAGGYYEQYF
TRBJ1-5 NA TRBV2 CASSAGELAQPQHF
TRBJ2-7 NA TRBV5-3 CARSLRRYSYEQYF
TRBJ1-1 NA TRBV5-4 CASSSALTPNTEAFF
TRBJ2-3 NA TRBV15 CATSRGVSDTQYF
TRBJ2-3 NA TRBV4-3 CASSPTSGGLTDTQYF
TRBJ2-7 many TRBV6-1 CASSEPGTVYEQYF
TRBJ1-2 NA TRBV7-2 CASSRTGGAGYTF
TRBJ1-1 NA TRBV15 CATSSGAGGRGTEAFF
TRBJ2-7 NA TRBV20-1 CSARVGEQYF
TRBJ2-3 few TRBV18 CASSPPGQIFLTDTQYF
TRBJ1-4 NA TRBV6-6 CASSYGQLMKNLFF
TRBJ2-1 once TRBV5-6 CASSRGPDVDEQFF
TRBJ2-7 NA TRBV4-1 CASSPGLSYEQYF
TRBJ1-5 NA TRBV13 CASSPRGPPELYSNQPQHF
TRBJ2-7 NA TRBV28 CASSFMFVFRTSGSPYEQYF
NA NA TRBV9 CASSVAQSAEQYF
TRBJ2-5 NA TRBV7-2 CASSLGGGTEKTQYF
TRBJ2-7 NA TRBV2 CASSEIGTSHEQYF